The rows below give T cell receptor beta chains drawn from one sample of a study of T cells in Graves' hyperthyroidism and ophthalmopathy. Each CDR3 protein is one row after TCRdb ran MiXCR on the multiplex PCR reads. Here the sample spans over 400,000 distinct CDR3 sequences, 22% being singletons. Material for sequencing was blood. The source of these receptors is a woman between 65 and 79 years old with Graves' ophthalmopathy. The CDR3 runs from the conserved cysteine through the conserved F or W. The order of the fields is clone size, D gene, J gene, V gene, CDR3 protein, CDR3 DNA. A D gene is named only where the DNA matches it firmly. Clone size is shown for a subset of rows, as once, few, many or a class of expanded clone.

abundance: -; d_gene: -; j_gene: TRBJ1-5; v_gene: TRBV2; CDR3aa: CASRVLRNQPQHF; CDR3nt: TGTGCCAGCAGGGTCCTTCGCAATCAGCCCCAGCATTTT
abundance: -; d_gene: -; j_gene: TRBJ2-3; v_gene: TRBV7-9; CDR3aa: CASSPMGTSQGDTQYF; CDR3nt: TGTGCCAGCAGCCCCATGGGGACTTCTCAGGGGGATACGCAGTATTTT
abundance: -; d_gene: -; j_gene: TRBJ1-3; v_gene: TRBV7-2; CDR3aa: CVSSWRNTIYF; CDR3nt: TGTGTCAGCAGCTGGAGAAACACCATATATTTT
abundance: few; d_gene: TRBD1; j_gene: TRBJ2-1; v_gene: TRBV29-1; CDR3aa: CSVDRGQGSYNEQFF; CDR3nt: TGCAGCGTTGACAGGGGGCAGGGCTCCTACAATGAGCAGTTCTTC
abundance: few; d_gene: -; j_gene: TRBJ1-4; v_gene: TRBV6-1; CDR3aa: CASSADSGFNEKLFF; CDR3nt: TGTGCCAGCAGTGCAGACTCGGGGTTTAATGAAAAACTGTTTTTT
abundance: few; d_gene: -; j_gene: TRBJ2-1; v_gene: TRBV7-3; CDR3aa: CASSLGANSNEQFF; CDR3nt: TGTGCCAGCAGCTTAGGGGCGAACTCCAATGAGCAGTTCTTC
abundance: many; d_gene: -; j_gene: TRBJ2-4; v_gene: TRBV28; CDR3aa: CASGSLNIQYF; CDR3nt: TGTGCCAGCGGGTCGTTAAACATTCAGTACTTC
abundance: few; d_gene: -; j_gene: TRBJ1-4; v_gene: TRBV2; CDR3aa: CASSPDGSNEKLFF; CDR3nt: TGTGCCAGCAGTCCAGACGGTAGTAATGAAAAACTGTTTTTT
abundance: -; d_gene: -; j_gene: TRBJ2-3; v_gene: TRBV24-1; CDR3aa: CATSEGESTDTQYF; CDR3nt: TGTGCCACCAGTGAGGGGGAGAGCACAGATACGCAGTATTTT
abundance: many; d_gene: TRBD2; j_gene: TRBJ2-1; v_gene: TRBV7-2; CDR3aa: CASSQRLAGNEQFF; CDR3nt: TGTGCCAGCAGCCAACGACTAGCGGGCAATGAGCAGTTCTTC
abundance: many; d_gene: -; j_gene: TRBJ1-2; v_gene: TRBV7-2; CDR3aa: CATTLLKVYTF; CDR3nt: TGTGCCACCACGCTACTAAAAGTCTACACCTTC
abundance: -; d_gene: TRBD1; j_gene: TRBJ1-5; v_gene: TRBV2; CDR3aa: CASSGQGGFQPQHF; CDR3nt: TGTGCCAGCAGTGGTCAGGGGGGTTTTCAGCCCCAGCATTTT
abundance: -; d_gene: -; j_gene: TRBJ2-7; v_gene: TRBV9; CDR3aa: CASSVGSAYEQYF; CDR3nt: TGTGCCAGCAGCGTAGGGTCAGCCTACGAGCAGTACTTC
abundance: -; d_gene: -; j_gene: TRBJ1-3; v_gene: TRBV2; CDR3aa: CASSEVAGAGNTIYF; CDR3nt: TGTGCCAGCAGTGAAGTGGCCGGGGCCGGAAACACCATATATTTT
abundance: -; d_gene: TRBD1; j_gene: TRBJ1-5; v_gene: TRBV7-3; CDR3aa: CASSRGHGQPQHF; CDR3nt: TGTGCCAGCAGCAGGGGGCATGGTCAGCCCCAGCATTTT
abundance: -; d_gene: -; j_gene: TRBJ1-3; v_gene: TRBV3-1; CDR3aa: CASSQWGTGGNTIYF; CDR3nt: TGTGCCAGCAGCCAGTGGGGGACGGGGGGAAACACCATATATTTT
abundance: many; d_gene: TRBD2; j_gene: TRBJ2-5; v_gene: TRBV28; CDR3aa: CASSSGGAGAETQYF; CDR3nt: TGTGCCAGCAGTTCCGGAGGGGCGGGAGCAGAGACCCAGTACTTC
abundance: few; d_gene: -; j_gene: TRBJ1-6; v_gene: TRBV6-1; CDR3aa: CASSEEEGDNSPLHF; CDR3nt: TGTGCCAGCAGTGAAGAGGAGGGTGATAATTCACCCCTCCACTTT
abundance: few; d_gene: -; j_gene: TRBJ1-6; v_gene: TRBV20-1; CDR3aa: CSARWGIDSPLHF; CDR3nt: TGCAGTGCTAGATGGGGGATTGATTCACCCCTCCACTTT
abundance: few; d_gene: -; j_gene: TRBJ2-5; v_gene: TRBV24-1; CDR3aa: CATSGPVNQETQYF; CDR3nt: TGTGCCACCAGTGGGCCCGTGAACCAAGAGACCCAGTACTTC
abundance: many; d_gene: -; j_gene: TRBJ2-3; v_gene: TRBV10-1; CDR3aa: CASTAGGPTDTQYF; CDR3nt: TGCGCCAGCACTGCCGGAGGCCCAACAGATACGCAGTATTTT
abundance: once; d_gene: TRBD2; j_gene: TRBJ2-7; v_gene: TRBV28; CDR3aa: CASSDRAGGGGYEQYF; CDR3nt: TGTGCCAGCAGTGACCGAGCGGGAGGGGGCGGGTACGAGCAGTACTTC
abundance: -; d_gene: TRBD2; j_gene: TRBJ2-7; v_gene: TRBV12-3/TRBV12-4; CDR3aa: CASSLSGSLEQYF; CDR3nt: TGTGCCAGCAGTTTAAGCGGGAGTCTCGAGCAGTACTTC
abundance: few; d_gene: -; j_gene: TRBJ1-1; v_gene: TRBV6-2/TRBV6-3; CDR3aa: CASSYNGGNTEAFF; CDR3nt: TGTGCCAGCAGTTACAACGGGGGCAACACTGAAGCTTTCTTT
abundance: few; d_gene: -; j_gene: TRBJ1-1; v_gene: TRBV7-7; CDR3aa: CASSLGMSTEAFF; CDR3nt: TGTGCTAGCAGCTTAGGGATGAGCACTGAAGCTTTCTTT
abundance: many; d_gene: TRBD1; j_gene: TRBJ2-2; v_gene: TRBV5-1; CDR3aa: CASSSGQGGTGELFF; CDR3nt: TGCGCCAGCAGCTCTGGACAGGGCGGTACCGGGGAGCTGTTTTTT
abundance: -; d_gene: -; j_gene: TRBJ1-5; v_gene: TRBV20-1; CDR3aa: CSARVRGANQPQHF; CDR3nt: TGCAGTGCTAGGGTTCGGGGGGCCAATCAGCCCCAGCATTTT
abundance: few; d_gene: TRBD2; j_gene: TRBJ2-7; v_gene: TRBV6-1; CDR3aa: CASSTTSGRYEQYF; CDR3nt: TGTGCCAGCAGTACCACTAGCGGGAGATACGAGCAGTACTTC
abundance: -; d_gene: TRBD2; j_gene: TRBJ2-4; v_gene: TRBV20-1; CDR3aa: CSAPPTSGINIQYF; CDR3nt: TGCAGTGCTCCCCCCACTAGCGGGATAAACATTCAGTACTTC